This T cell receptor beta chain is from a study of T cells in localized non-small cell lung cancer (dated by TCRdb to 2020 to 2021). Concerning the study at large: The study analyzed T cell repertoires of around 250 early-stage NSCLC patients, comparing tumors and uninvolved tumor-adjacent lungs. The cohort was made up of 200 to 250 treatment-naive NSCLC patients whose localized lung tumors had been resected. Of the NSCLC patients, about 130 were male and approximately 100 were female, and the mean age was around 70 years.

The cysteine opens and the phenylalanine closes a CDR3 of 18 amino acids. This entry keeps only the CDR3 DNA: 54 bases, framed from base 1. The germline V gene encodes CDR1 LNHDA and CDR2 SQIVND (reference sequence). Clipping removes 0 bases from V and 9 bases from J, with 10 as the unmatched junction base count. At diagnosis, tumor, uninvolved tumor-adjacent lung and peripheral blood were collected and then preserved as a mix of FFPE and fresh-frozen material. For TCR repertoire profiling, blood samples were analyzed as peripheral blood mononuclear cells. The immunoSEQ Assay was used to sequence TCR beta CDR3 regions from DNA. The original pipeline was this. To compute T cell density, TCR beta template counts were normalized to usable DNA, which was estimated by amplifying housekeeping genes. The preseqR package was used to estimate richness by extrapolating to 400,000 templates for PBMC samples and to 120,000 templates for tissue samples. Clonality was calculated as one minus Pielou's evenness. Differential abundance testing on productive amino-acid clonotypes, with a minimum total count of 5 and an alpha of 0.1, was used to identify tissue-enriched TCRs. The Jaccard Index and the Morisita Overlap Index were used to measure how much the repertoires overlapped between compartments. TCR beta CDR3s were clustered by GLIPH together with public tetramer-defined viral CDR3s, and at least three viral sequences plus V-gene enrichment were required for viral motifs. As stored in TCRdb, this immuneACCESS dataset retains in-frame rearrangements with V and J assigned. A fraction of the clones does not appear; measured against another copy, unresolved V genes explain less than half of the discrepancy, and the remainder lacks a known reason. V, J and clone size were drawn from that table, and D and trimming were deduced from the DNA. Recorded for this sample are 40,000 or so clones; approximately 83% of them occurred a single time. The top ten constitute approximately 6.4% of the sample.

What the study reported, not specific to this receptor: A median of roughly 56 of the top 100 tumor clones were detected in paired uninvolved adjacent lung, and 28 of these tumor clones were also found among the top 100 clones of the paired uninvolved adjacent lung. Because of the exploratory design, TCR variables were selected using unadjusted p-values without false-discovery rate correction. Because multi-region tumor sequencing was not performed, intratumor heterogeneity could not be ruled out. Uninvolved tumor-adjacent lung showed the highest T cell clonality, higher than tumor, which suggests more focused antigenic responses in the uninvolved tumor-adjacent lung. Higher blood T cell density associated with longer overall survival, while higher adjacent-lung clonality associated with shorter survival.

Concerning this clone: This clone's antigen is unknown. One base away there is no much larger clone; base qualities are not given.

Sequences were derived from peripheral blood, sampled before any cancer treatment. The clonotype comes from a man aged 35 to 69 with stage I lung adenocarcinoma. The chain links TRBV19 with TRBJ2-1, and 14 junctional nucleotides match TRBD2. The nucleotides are TGTGCCAGTAGTATAGACCCCGCCGGGACTAGCGGGAGTGGTGAGCAGTTCTTC. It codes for CASSIDPAGTSGSGEQFF.